These 31 T cell receptor beta chains came from one sample sequenced in a study of T cells and Merkel cell carcinoma outcomes. Sequenced by immunoSEQ multiplex PCR; TCRdb stores in-frame clones only, minus some. The sample lists 600 to 700 clones; roughly 90% were seen once. Sequencing input: tumor tissue from Merkel cell carcinoma. Source of these receptors: a human donor with Merkel cell carcinoma.

This chain links TRBV6-1 with TRBJ2-2; D unresolved. Trimming left V 11 bases short and J 6 bases short, with 19 bases between. The germline CDR1 and CDR2 sequences are MNHNS and SASEGT. There are 14 residues in the CDR3. The CDR3, as DNA: TGTGCCGTCCGACTTCAGGCGTCGGCCGGGGAGCTGTTTTTT. Translated, it gives CAVRLQASAGELFF.

The rearrangement uses TRBV29-1 and TRBJ1-1, with D perhaps matching TRBD1 (6 bases). The germline gives CDR1 SQVTM, CDR2 ANQGSEA. Trimming cost V 7 bases and J 0 bases, with 18 bases left between them. This CDR3 has 15 residues. Written as DNA, the CDR3 is TGCAGCGGGAAAGGGGGGTGGGGAATGAACACTGAAGCTTTCTTT. Protein: CSGKGGWGMNTEAFF.

This chain uses TRBV6-1 with TRBJ1-3, with D perhaps matching TRBD1 (6 bases). V gave up 7 bases and J gave up 1 base, with 14 bases separating them. The germline V gene encodes CDR1 MNHNS and CDR2 SASEGT. CDR3 length: 15 residues. The CDR3 DNA is TGTGCCAGCACATTGGGCAGGGGATCTGGAAACACCATATATTTT. It translates to CASTLGRGSGNTIYF.

The rearrangement joins TRBV7-9 to TRBJ1-2; no clear D gene. Per the germline V gene, CDR1 is SEHNR and CDR2 is FQNEAQ (reference sequence). The CDR3 sequence is 14 residues long. Trimming cost V 3 bases and J 7 bases, with 15 bases left between them. The CDR3: CASSLGANEVGYTF. DNA for the CDR3: TGTGCCAGCAGCTTGGGAGCGAACGAAGTTGGCTACACCTTC. Filled out from reference TRBV7-9 and TRBJ1-2, the complete variable domain reads DTGVSQNPRHKITKRGQNVTFRCDPISEHNRLYWYRQTLGQGPEFLTYFQNEAQLEKSRLLSDRFSAERPKGSFSTLEIQRTEQGDSAMYLCASSLGANEVGYTFGSGTRLTVV.

The count of this clone is one. The chain links TRBV28 to TRBJ1-3; 7 nucleotides match TRBD1. Trimming at V came to 6 bases and at J to 1 base, leaving 3 bases not matched to a gene. The CDR3 sequence is 14 residues long. Germline-derived CDR1 and CDR2 are MDHEN and SYDVKM. CDR3 nucleotides: TGTGCCAGCAGGCCGGGACAGTCTGGAAACACCATATATTTT. Translated, it gives CASRPGQSGNTIYF.

This rearrangement joins TRBV5-4 to TRBJ2-5, with 10 nucleotides matching TRBD1. The CDR3 totals 14 residues. Germline V gives CDR1 SGHNT, CDR2 YYREEE (reference sequence). V lost 3 bases to trimming and J lost 5 bases; unmatched junction nucleotides: 4. CDR3 sequence: CASSYRQGAETQYF. The CDR3 DNA reads TGTGCCAGCAGCTATAGACAGGGGGCTGAGACCCAGTACTTC.

The rearrangement joins TRBV28 to TRBJ1-6; tentative D call: TRBD1 (5 bases). Germline CDR1 reads MDHEN; CDR2 reads SYDVKM. The CDR3 sequence is 18 residues long. Deletions cut 7 bases from V and 0 bases from J, with 19 bases between. This CDR3 reads CASKLGGEQSSYNSPLHF. CDR3 coding DNA: TGTGCCAGCAAACTTGGGGGGGAACAGAGCTCCTATAATTCACCCCTCCACTTT.

Written as DNA, the CDR3 is TGTGCCACCAGCCCACGGACAGGGGATGAAAAACTGTTTTTT. Translation: CATSPRTGDEKLFF. The rearrangement links TRBV15 to TRBJ1-4, with 9 bases that match TRBD1. Looked up from germline, CDR1 is LNHNV and CDR2 is YYDKDF (reference sequence). V shed 5 bases, J shed 6 bases, and the junction held 4 bases outside the gene matches. This CDR3 spans 14 amino acids. The variable domain in full, completed from reference TRBV15 and TRBJ1-4, reads DAMVIQNPRYQVTQFGKPVTLSCSQTLNHNVMYWYQQKSSQAPKLLFHYYDKDFNNEADTPDNFQSRRPNTSFCFLDIRSPGLGDTAMYLCATSPRTGDEKLFFGSGTQLSVL.

The chain joins TRBV7-2 to TRBJ2-7; 12 bases align to TRBD2. This CDR3 contains 14 residues. The germline V gene has CDR1 SGHTA and CDR2 FQGNSA. V gave up 5 bases and J gave up 4 bases; unmatched junction bases: 3. CDR3 region: CASSGLAGKYEQYF. CDR3 bases: TGTGCCAGCAGCGGACTAGCGGGAAAGTACGAGCAGTACTTC.

The rearrangement links TRBV4-3 to TRBJ1-1, with D unresolved. CDR1 and CDR2 (germline): LGHNA, YSLEER. V was clipped by 1 base and J by 0 bases, with 9 bases between them. CDR3 length: 15 residues. The CDR3 DNA is TGCGCCAGCAGCCAAGTCGGCAGAGTGAACACTGAAGCTTTCTTT. It specifies CASSQVGRVNTEAFF.

The chain joins TRBV7-9 to TRBJ2-5, with D tentatively TRBD1 or TRBD2 (6 bases each). V was clipped by 8 bases and J by 4 bases, with 14 bases between them. CDR1 and CDR2 from the germline V gene are SEHNR and FQNEAQ (reference sequence). CDR3 length equals 13 residues. DNA for the CDR3: TGTGCCAGCGGAGGGGGGAGAAGAGAGACCCAGTACTTC. Protein product: CASGGGRRETQYF. The whole variable domain, filled in from reference TRBV7-9 and TRBJ2-5, reads DTGVSQNPRHKITKRGQNVTFRCDPISEHNRLYWYRQTLGQGPEFLTYFQNEAQLEKSRLLSDRFSAERPKGSFSTLEIQRTEQGDSAMYLCASGGGRRETQYFGPGTRLLVL.

The J gene is TRBJ2-6, the V gene TRBV10-3; 8 positions match TRBD1. There are 17 residues in the CDR3. The J segment lost 2 bases and the V segment lost 4 bases, leaving 7 bases of the junction unmatched. Per germline, CDR1 ENHRY and CDR2 SYGVKD. The CDR3: CAISGGQGSPGANVLTF. The CDR3, as DNA: TGTGCCATCAGTGGTGGACAGGGCTCCCCTGGGGCCAACGTCCTGACTTTC.

The gene calls are TRBV18 and TRBJ2-1; a possible D gene is TRBD1 (6 bases). Germline CDR1 reads KGHSH; CDR2 reads LQKENI. The ends were cut back, 4 bases at V and 6 bases at J, with 16 bases in the middle. There are 15 residues in the CDR3. Here the CDR3 DNA reads TGTGCCAGCTCACTCCGGGACATTGGAATCAATGAGCAGTTCTTC. As protein: CASSLRDIGINEQFF.

The V call is TRBV9, the J call TRBJ2-1, with 15 bases that match TRBD2. The CDR3 totals 17 residues. Germline V CDR1 and CDR2: SGDLS, YYNGEE. Unmatched junction bases numbered 7, after V lost 2 bases and J lost 7 bases. The CDR3 region is CASSVGIGTSGRNEQFF. The CDR3, as DNA: TGTGCCAGCAGCGTGGGAATCGGGACTAGCGGGAGGAATGAGCAGTTCTTC.

This chain uses TRBV5-5 with TRBJ2-1; D is ambiguous. Looked up from germline, CDR1 is SGHKS and CDR2 is YYEKEE (reference sequence). Trimming stripped 4 bases from V and 10 bases from J, with 9 bases between. The CDR3 is made up of 11 amino acids. CDR3 region: CASSRTREQFF. The CDR3 coding sequence is TGTGCCAGCAGCCGAACGAGGGAGCAGTTCTTC.

This clone was recorded once. This rearrangement joins TRBV6-1 to TRBJ1-5; unclear D gene. Looked up from germline, CDR1 is MNHNS and CDR2 is SASEGT. The CDR3 spans 12 residues. V was trimmed by 7 bases and J by 5 bases, leaving 9 bases between them. The CDR3 coding sequence is TGTGCCAGCACAGCAGATTATCAGCCCCAGCATTTT. This sequence encodes CASTADYQPQHF.

This clone was found once. The V and J genes are TRBV29-1 and TRBJ1-1; D is possibly TRBD1 (6 bases). Germline V gives CDR1 SQVTM, CDR2 ANQGSEA. Trimming pared 6 bases from V and 1 base from J, leaving 15 bases between. This CDR3 comprises 14 residues. This CDR3 is CSVLQGKGNTEAFF. The DNA of the CDR3 is TGCAGCGTACTACAGGGAAAGGGGAACACTGAAGCTTTCTTT.

A few counts support this clone. This sequence joins TRBV2 and TRBJ2-4; D might be TRBD1 or TRBD2, each matching 5 bases. The CDR3 is 14 amino acids. Deletions cut 5 bases from V and 8 bases from J, with 16 bases between. Germline assignment: CDR1 SNHLY and CDR2 FYNNEI. The CDR3 loop reads CASSNSEGSDIQYF. Here the CDR3 DNA reads TGTGCCAGCAGTAACAGCGAGGGGAGTGACATTCAGTACTTC.

This sequence joins TRBV28 and TRBJ2-7, with 9 bases fitting TRBD1. With 2 bases clipped from V and 2 bases from J, the junction kept 4 bases outside the gene matches. The CDR3 contains 15 residues. The germline CDR1 and CDR2 sequences are MDHEN and SYDVKM. CDR3 nucleotides: TGTGCCAGCAGTTTACCGGGACAGGGAACCTACGAGCAGTACTTC. The encoded protein is CASSLPGQGTYEQYF.

This clone was seen a single time. The rearrangement uses TRBV5-1 and TRBJ2-7, with D tentatively TRBD1 (6 bases). Germline CDR1 is SGHRS and CDR2 is YFSETQ. Deletions cut 4 bases from V and 6 bases from J, with 17 bases between. There are 14 residues in the CDR3. The CDR3 DNA reads TGCGCCAGCAGCCGGCAGGCGGACAGCCGCGAGCAGTACTTC. This translates into CASSRQADSREQYF. Looking up the rest from reference TRBV5-1 and TRBJ2-7 gives the full variable domain: KAGVTQTPRYLIKTRGQQVTLSCSPISGHRSVSWYQQTPGQGLQFLFEYFSETQRNKGNFPGRFSGRQFSNSRSEMNVSTLELGDSALYLCASSRQADSREQYFGPGTRLTVT.

This chain links TRBV9 with TRBJ2-3, with 10 bases lining up with TRBD2. The V gene end was trimmed by 4 bases and the J gene end by 0 bases; junction bases not matched to a gene: 2. Germline assignment: CDR1 SGDLS and CDR2 YYNGEE. The CDR3 sequence is 15 residues long. The CDR3 here is CASSTSGVSTDTQYF. CDR3 coding DNA: TGTGCCAGCAGCACTAGCGGGGTGAGCACAGATACGCAGTATTTT.

Comments on this clone: A read error may produce the germline difference seen at one junction end. The V and J genes are TRBV4-3 and TRBJ1-2; D remains unclear. Germline V gives CDR1 LGHNA, CDR2 YSLEER. The CDR3 loop spans 17 amino acids. The CDR3, as DNA: TGCGCCAGCAGCCAAGTTTTCCCCCCGGGAGCTAACTATGACTACACCTTC. It is translated as CASSQVFPPGANYDYTF.

Only a few counts were recorded for this clone. The chain recombines TRBV18 with TRBJ1-5; possibly TRBD1 for D (5 bases). V dropped 6 bases and J dropped 8 bases, with 11 bases sitting between them. The CDR3 runs to 12 residues. In germline, CDR1 is KGHSH, CDR2 LQKENI. CDR3 DNA: TGTGCCAGCTCGTCTCCGGGGGAGCCCCAGCATTTT. Protein sequence: CASSSPGEPQHF.

This sequence joins TRBV19 and TRBJ2-5; 7 bases line up with TRBD2. The V and J ends lost 3 bases and 1 base, in that order; junction bases with no gene match: 8. Germline V CDR1 and CDR2: LNHDA, SQIVND (reference sequence). The CDR3 is 16 amino acids. The CDR3 region is CASSMSGGLLQETQYF. The CDR3 nucleotides are TGTGCCAGTAGTATGTCGGGGGGACTACTCCAAGAGACCCAGTACTTC. Full variable domain (outside the CDR3, taken from reference TRBV19 and TRBJ2-5): DGGITQSPKYLFRKEGQNVTLSCEQNLNHDAMYWYRQDPGQGLRLIYYSQIVNDFQKGDIAEGYSVSREKKESFPLTVTSAQKNPTAFYLCASSMSGGLLQETQYFGPGTRLLVL.

The chain uses TRBV29-1 and TRBJ2-1; 15 bases are shared with TRBD2. V lost 8 bases and J lost 10; bases outside the gene matches: 9. Looked up from germline, CDR1 is SQVTM and CDR2 is ANQGSEA. The CDR3 spans 14 residues. In DNA, the CDR3 is TGCAGCCCCAGGGGACTAGCGGGGGGAGGAGAGCAGTTCTTC. Its protein product is CSPRGLAGGGEQFF.

This clone was counted only a few times. The chain uses TRBV7-9 and TRBJ2-7; D is unresolved. The length of the CDR3 is 12 residues. Germline loops: CDR1 SEHNR, CDR2 FQNEAQ (reference sequence). V was trimmed by 5 bases and J by 3 bases, leaving 8 bases between them. CDR3 in amino acids: CASSPDGYEQYF. DNA of the CDR3: TGTGCCAGCAGCCCCGACGGCTACGAGCAGTACTTC.

The V and J genes are TRBV4-2 and TRBJ2-3; 11 bases are a match to TRBD2. The ends lost 0 bases at V and 4 bases at J; junction bases unmatched: 6. The CDR3 contains 17 residues. In germline, CDR1 is LGHNA, CDR2 YNFKEQ. The CDR3 sequence is CASSQEGSGRAADTQYF. CDR3 nucleotide sequence: TGTGCCAGCAGCCAAGAGGGTAGCGGGAGGGCGGCAGATACGCAGTATTTT.

The chain couples TRBV29-1 to TRBJ1-2; D is unresolved. Germline loops: CDR1 SQVTM, CDR2 ANQGSEA. The CDR3 loop spans 12 amino acids. Trimming removed 2 bases from V and 5 bases from J, with 9 bases in between. The CDR3 DNA is TGCAGCGTTGAACTAAGCGGTTATGGCTACACCTTC. This encodes CSVELSGYGYTF. Drawing the rest from reference TRBV29-1 and TRBJ1-2, the complete variable domain is SAVISQKPSRDICQRGTSLTIQCQVDSQVTMMFWYRQQPGQSLTLIATANQGSEATYESGFVIDKFPISRPNLTFSTLTVSNMSPEDSSIYLCSVELSGYGYTFGSGTRLTVV.

This clone has just a few counts. The chain carries TRBV20-1 and TRBJ1-1, with D uncertain. The CDR3 extends over 11 amino acids. The V gene lost 7 bases and the J gene lost 1 base, with 7 bases spanning the gap. Germline-derived CDR1 and CDR2 are DFQATT and SNEGSKA (reference sequence). CDR3 nucleotides: TGCAGTGTGGGGAAGAACACTGAAGCTTTCTTT. Protein: CSVGKNTEAFF.

The V and J genes are TRBV6-6 and TRBJ2-1; TRBD2 agrees at 11 bases. Germline trimming cut 6 bases from V and 1 base from J; bases unmatched to any gene: 5. The CDR3 consists of 16 residues. The V gene's germline CDR1 is MNHNY and CDR2 SVGAGI (reference sequence). CDR3 in amino acids: CASRRGLAVSYNEQFF. DNA for the CDR3: TGTGCCAGCAGACGGGGACTAGCGGTATCCTACAATGAGCAGTTCTTC.

The V call is TRBV5-6, the J call TRBJ2-5; 7 positions agree with TRBD1. The germline V gene has CDR1 SGHDT and CDR2 YYEEEE. CDR3 length: 15 amino acids. V lost 5 bases and J lost 5; bases outside the gene matches: 12. CDR3 region: CASSSDRTSWETQYF. The CDR3 bases are TGTGCCAGCAGTTCGGACAGGACCTCTTGGGAGACCCAGTACTTC.